Presented here are 9 T cell receptor beta chains from one specimen sequenced in a study of cytomegalovirus exposure and HLA in healthy donors. It was with 60 Vbeta and 13 Jbeta primers that the PCR ran. Measured with immunoSEQ multiplex PCR; TCRdb has only the in-frame clones, and not every one. The table has some 130,000 clones, roughly 82% seen once. Sequenced material: PBMCs. These receptors were taken from a boy aged 5-17 years in good health and CMV-seronegative.

CDR3 loop: CASSPAVDSPYGYTF. Written as DNA, the CDR3 is TGTGCCAGCAGTCCCGCCGTGGACAGTCCATATGGCTACACCTTC. The gene calls are TRBV27 and TRBJ1-2; D may be TRBD1 (6 bases). CDR1 MNHEY and CDR2 SMNVEV come from the germline V gene (reference sequence). The CDR3 spans 15 residues. Trimming shortened V by 5 bases and J by 5 bases, and 18 bases separated the two germline ends.

The chain has TRBV6-1 and TRBJ2-1; 9 bases match TRBD2. The CDR3 is 17 amino acids. V was pared by 0 bases and J by 8 bases, with 11 bases of the junction left unmatched. The germline V gene encodes CDR1 MNHNS and CDR2 SASEGT. CDR3 in DNA: TGTGCCAGCAGTGAAGCGCTTCGCCTAGCGGGAATCGATGAGCAGTTCTTC. The encoded protein is CASSEALRLAGIDEQFF.

DNA for the CDR3: TGTGCCAGCAGCCAAGATGGGGGGTTCCCTAATGAAAAACTGTTTTTT. Its protein is CASSQDGGFPNEKLFF. The chain carries TRBV14 and TRBJ1-4; possible D gene TRBD1, 5 bases. Germline V gives CDR1 SGHDN, CDR2 FVKESK. The CDR3 contains 16 residues. The V and J ends lost 0 bases and 3 bases respectively, with 11 bases between them.

In this sample, this clone turned up once. This rearrangement joins TRBV5-4 to TRBJ2-1; 14 nucleotides line up with TRBD2. Per the germline V gene, CDR1 is SGHNT and CDR2 is YYREEE (reference sequence). The V segment lost 4 bases and the J segment 5 bases; nucleotides outside the gene matches: 2. This CDR3 region has 15 residues. In DNA form, the CDR3 reads TGTGCCAGCAGCCCGACTAGCGGGAGGGACAATGAGCAGTTCTTC. This encodes CASSPTSGRDNEQFF.

The V call is TRBV19, the J call TRBJ2-3; the D gene is possibly TRBD2 (6 bases). Germline V gene lookup returns CDR1 LNHDA and CDR2 SQIVND (reference sequence). The CDR3 runs to 14 residues. Trimming shortened V by 8 bases and J by 0 bases, and 12 bases separated the two germline ends. The CDR3 spells CASALAPSTDTQYF. CDR3 bases: TGTGCCAGTGCGCTAGCGCCTAGCACAGATACGCAGTATTTT.

V and J are TRBV12-5 and TRBJ1-1; the D gene is possibly TRBD1 (5 bases). Trimming removed 1 base from V and 3 bases from J, with 9 bases in between. In germline, CDR1 is LGHNT, CDR2 FRNRAP. The CDR3 has 14 residues. The CDR3, as DNA: TGTGCTAGTGGTTTGGAGGGACTCGACACTGAAGCTTTCTTT. It codes for CASGLEGLDTEAFF.

This chain uses TRBV18 with TRBJ2-1; D might be TRBD1 (5 bases). The CDR3 extends over 14 amino acids. V lost 0 bases and J 7 bases, leaving 10 bases between the germline ends. CDR1 is KGHSH, CDR2 LQKENI, per germline. CDR3 nucleotides: TGTGCCAGCTCACCACCGTTGACAGCAAATGAGCAGTTCTTC. Amino acids: CASSPPLTANEQFF.

The chain combines TRBV9 with TRBJ2-3; the match to TRBD2 covers 13 bases. The trim removed 4 bases at V and 7 bases at J, leaving 9 bases unmatched. The CDR3 runs 16 residues. In germline, CDR1 is SGDLS, CDR2 YYNGEE. CDR3 sequence reads: CASSSISTSGRNTQYF. CDR3 DNA sequence: TGTGCCAGCAGCTCCATATCGACTAGCGGGAGGAATACGCAGTATTTT.

The chain uses TRBV7-8 and TRBJ2-3; 7 nucleotides align to TRBD2. CDR1 is SGHVS and CDR2 is FQNEAQ in the germline V gene. V trimming: 5 bases; J trimming: 3 bases; junction bases outside the gene matches: 11. This CDR3 spans 16 amino acids. The CDR3, as DNA: TGTGCCAGCAGCGAGTGGTCTAGCGGACTAACAGATACGCAGTATTTT. This sequence encodes CASSEWSSGLTDTQYF.